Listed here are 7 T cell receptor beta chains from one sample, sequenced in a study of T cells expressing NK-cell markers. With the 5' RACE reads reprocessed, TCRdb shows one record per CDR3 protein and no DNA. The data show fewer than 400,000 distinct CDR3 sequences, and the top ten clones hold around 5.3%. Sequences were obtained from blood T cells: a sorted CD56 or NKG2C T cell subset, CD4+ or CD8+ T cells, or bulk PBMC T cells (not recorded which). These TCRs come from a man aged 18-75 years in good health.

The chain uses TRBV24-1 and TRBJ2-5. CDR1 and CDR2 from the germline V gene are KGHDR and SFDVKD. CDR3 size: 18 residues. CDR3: CATSDFLTVISLEETQYF.

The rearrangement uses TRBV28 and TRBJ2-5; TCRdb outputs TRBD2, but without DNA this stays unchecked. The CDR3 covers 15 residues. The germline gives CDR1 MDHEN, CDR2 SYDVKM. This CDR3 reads CASSSLAGLKETQYF.

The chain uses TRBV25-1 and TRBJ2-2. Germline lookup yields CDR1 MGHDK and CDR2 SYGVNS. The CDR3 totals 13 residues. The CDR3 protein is CASSEPYPGSCFF. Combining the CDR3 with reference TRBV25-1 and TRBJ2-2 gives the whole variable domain EADIYQTPRYLVIGTGKKITLECSQTMGHDKMYWYQQDPGMELHLIHYSYGVNSTEKGDLSSESTVSRIRTEHFPLTLESARPSHTSQYLCASSEPYPGSCFFGEGSRLTVL.

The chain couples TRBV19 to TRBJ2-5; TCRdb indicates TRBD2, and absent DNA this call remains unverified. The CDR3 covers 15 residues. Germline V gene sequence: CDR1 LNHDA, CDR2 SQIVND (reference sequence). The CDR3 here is CASSARTSVQETQYF.

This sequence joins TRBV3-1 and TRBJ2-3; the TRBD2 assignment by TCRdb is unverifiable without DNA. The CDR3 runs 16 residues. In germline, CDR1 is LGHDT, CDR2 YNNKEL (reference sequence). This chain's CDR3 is CASSQVGTSVGDTQYF.

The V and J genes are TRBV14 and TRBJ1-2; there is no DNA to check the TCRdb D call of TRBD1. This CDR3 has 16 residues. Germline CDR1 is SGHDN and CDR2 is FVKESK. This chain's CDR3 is CASSQRADRVGHGYTF.

This CDR3 reads CASSSLAGGQETQYF. The chain has TRBV28 and TRBJ2-5; TCRdb outputs TRBD2, but without DNA this stays unchecked. The CDR3 runs 15 residues. Germline V gene sequence: CDR1 MDHEN, CDR2 SYDVKM.